This TCR beta chain originates from a study of control samples from healthy donors and cancer patients. Profiled with immunoSEQ multiplex PCR; TCRdb holds only in-frame clones, not every one. The table includes 70,000 to 80,000 clones, 80% to 90% detected once. This clone was detected once. CDR3 length: 14 residues. The V and J ends lost 0 bases and 7 bases, in that order; junction bases with no gene match: 6. CDR1 and CDR2 from the germline V gene are SGHDT and YYEEEE. J is TRBJ2-7 and V is TRBV5-6, with TRBD2 identical over 8 bases. Specimen: PBMCs. This TCR derives from a woman aged 55-70 years with head and neck cancer. In DNA form, the CDR3 reads TGTGCCAGCAGCTTGGGAGCGGGAGTAGGTGAGCAGTACTTC. It encodes CASSLGAGVGEQYF.